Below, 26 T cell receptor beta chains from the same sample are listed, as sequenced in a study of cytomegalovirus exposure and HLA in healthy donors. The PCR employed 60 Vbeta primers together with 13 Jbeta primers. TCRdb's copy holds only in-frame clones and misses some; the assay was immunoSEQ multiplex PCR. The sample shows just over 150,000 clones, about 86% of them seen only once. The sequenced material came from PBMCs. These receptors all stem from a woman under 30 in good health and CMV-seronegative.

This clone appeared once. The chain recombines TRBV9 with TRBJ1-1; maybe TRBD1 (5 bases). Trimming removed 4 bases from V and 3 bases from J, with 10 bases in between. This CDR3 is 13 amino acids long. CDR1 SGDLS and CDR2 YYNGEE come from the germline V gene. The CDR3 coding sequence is TGTGCCAGCAGCCCCTCGGGGGACACTGAAGCTTTCTTT. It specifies CASSPSGDTEAFF.

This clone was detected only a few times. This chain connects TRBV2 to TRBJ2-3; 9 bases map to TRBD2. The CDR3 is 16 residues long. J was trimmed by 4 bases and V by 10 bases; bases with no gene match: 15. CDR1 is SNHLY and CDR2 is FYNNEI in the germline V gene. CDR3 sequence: CATQTVTSGRADTQYF. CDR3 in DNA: TGTGCCACCCAAACCGTGACTAGCGGCAGGGCAGATACGCAGTATTTT.

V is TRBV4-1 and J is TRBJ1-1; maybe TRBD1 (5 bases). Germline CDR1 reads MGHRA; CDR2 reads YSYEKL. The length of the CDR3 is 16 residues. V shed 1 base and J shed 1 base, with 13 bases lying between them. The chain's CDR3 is CASSQGWGGTNTEAFF. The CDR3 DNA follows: TGCGCCAGCAGCCAAGGATGGGGGGGGACGAACACTGAAGCTTTCTTT.

The CDR3 region has the DNA TGTGCCAGCAAGGACAGGGGTTGGTCCATGAACACTGAAGCTTTCTTT. This codes for CASKDRGWSMNTEAFF. J is TRBJ1-1 and V is TRBV27, with TRBD1 matching 9 bases. V lost 7 bases and J lost 0; bases outside the gene matches: 9. The germline CDR1 and CDR2 sequences are MNHEY and SMNVEV (reference sequence). The CDR3 sequence is 16 residues long.

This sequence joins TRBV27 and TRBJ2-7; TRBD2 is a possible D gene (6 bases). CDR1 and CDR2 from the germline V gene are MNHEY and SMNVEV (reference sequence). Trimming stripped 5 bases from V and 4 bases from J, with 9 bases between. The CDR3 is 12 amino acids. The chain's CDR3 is CASSNGGYEQYF. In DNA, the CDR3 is TGTGCCAGCAGTAATGGGGGGTACGAGCAGTACTTC.

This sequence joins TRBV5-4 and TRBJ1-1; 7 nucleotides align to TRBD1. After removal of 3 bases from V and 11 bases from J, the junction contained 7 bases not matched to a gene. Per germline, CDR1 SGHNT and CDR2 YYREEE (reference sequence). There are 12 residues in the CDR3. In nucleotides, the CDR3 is TGTGCCAGCAGCTCACAGGGGATGGTGGCTTTCTTT. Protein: CASSSQGMVAFF.

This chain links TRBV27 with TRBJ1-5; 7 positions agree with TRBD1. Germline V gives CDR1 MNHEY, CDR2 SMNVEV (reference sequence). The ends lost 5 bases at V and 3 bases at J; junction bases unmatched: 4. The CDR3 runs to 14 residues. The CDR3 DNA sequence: TGTGCCAGCAGTCACAGGGGATCCAATCAGCCCCAGCATTTT. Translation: CASSHRGSNQPQHF.

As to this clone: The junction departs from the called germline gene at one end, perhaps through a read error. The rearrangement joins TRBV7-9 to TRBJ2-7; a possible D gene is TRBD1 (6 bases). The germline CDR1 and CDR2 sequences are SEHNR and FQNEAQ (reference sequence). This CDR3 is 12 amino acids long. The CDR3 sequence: CSSSLEQGEQYF. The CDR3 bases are TGTTCCAGCAGCTTAGAACAGGGCGAGCAGTACTTC.

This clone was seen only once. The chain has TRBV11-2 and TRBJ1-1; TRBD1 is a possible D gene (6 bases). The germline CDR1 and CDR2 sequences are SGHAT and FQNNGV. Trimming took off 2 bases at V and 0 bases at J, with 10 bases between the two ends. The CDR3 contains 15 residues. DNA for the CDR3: TGTGCCAGCAGCTTATGGTCAGGGGTGAACACTGAAGCTTTCTTT. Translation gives CASSLWSGVNTEAFF.

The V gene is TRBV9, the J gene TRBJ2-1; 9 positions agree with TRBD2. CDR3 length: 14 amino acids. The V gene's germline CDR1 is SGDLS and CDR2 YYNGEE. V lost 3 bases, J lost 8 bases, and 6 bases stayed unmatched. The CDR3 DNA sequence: TGTGCCAGCAGCGCCCTAGCGGGAAGGGATGAGCAGTTCTTC. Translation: CASSALAGRDEQFF.

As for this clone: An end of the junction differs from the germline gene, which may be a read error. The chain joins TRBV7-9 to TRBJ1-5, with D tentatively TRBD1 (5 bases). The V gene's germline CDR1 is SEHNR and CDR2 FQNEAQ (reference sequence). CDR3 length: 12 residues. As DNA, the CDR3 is TGTTCCAGCAGCTTAAGGGGTCAGCCCCAGCATTTT. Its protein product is CSSSLRGQPQHF.

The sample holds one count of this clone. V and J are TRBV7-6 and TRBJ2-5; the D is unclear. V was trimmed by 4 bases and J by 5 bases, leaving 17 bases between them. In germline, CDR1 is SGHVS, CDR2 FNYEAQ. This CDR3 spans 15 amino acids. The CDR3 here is CASSSLNSDVETQYF. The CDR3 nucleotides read TGTGCCAGCAGCTCACTAAACTCGGATGTGGAGACCCAGTACTTC. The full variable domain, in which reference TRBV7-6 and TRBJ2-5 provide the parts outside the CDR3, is GAGVSQSPRYKVTKRGQDVALRCDPISGHVSLYWYRQALGQGPEFLTYFNYEAQQDKSGLPNDRFSAERPEGSISTLTIQRTEQRDSAMYRCASSSLNSDVETQYFGPGTRLLVL.

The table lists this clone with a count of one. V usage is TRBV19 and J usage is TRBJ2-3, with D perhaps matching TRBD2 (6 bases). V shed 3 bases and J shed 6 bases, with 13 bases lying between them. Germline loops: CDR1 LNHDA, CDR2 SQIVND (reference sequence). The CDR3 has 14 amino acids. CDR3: CASSMWGVGDTQYF. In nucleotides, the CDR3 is TGTGCCAGTAGTATGTGGGGGGTAGGTGATACGCAGTATTTT.

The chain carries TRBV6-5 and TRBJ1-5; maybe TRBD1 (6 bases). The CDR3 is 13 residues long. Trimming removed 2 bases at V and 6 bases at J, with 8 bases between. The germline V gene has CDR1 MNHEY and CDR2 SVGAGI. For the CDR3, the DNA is TGTGCCAGCAGTTACGGGGGCGGTCAGCCCCAGCATTTT. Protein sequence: CASSYGGGQPQHF.

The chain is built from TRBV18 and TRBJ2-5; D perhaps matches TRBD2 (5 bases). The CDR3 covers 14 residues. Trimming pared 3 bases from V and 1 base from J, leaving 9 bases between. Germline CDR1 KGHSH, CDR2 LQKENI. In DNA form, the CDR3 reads TGTGCCAGCTCACCGGCGAGCGGCCAAGAGACCCAGTACTTC. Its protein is CASSPASGQETQYF.

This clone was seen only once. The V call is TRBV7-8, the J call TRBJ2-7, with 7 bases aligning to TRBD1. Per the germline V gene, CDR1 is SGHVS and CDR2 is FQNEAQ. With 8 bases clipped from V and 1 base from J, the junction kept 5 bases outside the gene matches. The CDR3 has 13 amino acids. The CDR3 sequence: CASRQGSSYEQYF. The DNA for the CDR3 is TGTGCCAGCCGACAGGGATCGTCCTACGAGCAGTACTTC.

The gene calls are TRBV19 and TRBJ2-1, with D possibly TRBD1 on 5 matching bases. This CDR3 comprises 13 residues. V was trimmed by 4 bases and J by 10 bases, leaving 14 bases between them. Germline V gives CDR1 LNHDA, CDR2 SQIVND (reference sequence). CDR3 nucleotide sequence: TGTGCCAGTAGTACTCTGACCCGGACAGAGCAGTTCTTC. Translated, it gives CASSTLTRTEQFF. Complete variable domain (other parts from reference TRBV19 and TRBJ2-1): DGGITQSPKYLFRKEGQNVTLSCEQNLNHDAMYWYRQDPGQGLRLIYYSQIVNDFQKGDIAEGYSVSREKKESFPLTVTSAQKNPTAFYLCASSTLTRTEQFFGPGTRLTVL.

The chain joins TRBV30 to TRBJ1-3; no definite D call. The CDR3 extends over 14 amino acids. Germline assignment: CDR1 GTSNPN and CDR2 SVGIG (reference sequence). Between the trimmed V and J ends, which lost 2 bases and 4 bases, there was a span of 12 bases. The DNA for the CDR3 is TGTGCCTGGAGTCCGAGAACCGGGGGAAACACCATATATTTT. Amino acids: CAWSPRTGGNTIYF.

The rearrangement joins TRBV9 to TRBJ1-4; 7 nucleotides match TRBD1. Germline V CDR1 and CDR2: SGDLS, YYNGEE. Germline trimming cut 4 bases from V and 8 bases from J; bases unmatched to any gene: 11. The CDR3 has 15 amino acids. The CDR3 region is CASSPNRGTSEKLFF. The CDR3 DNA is TGTGCCAGCAGCCCGAACAGGGGTACGAGCGAAAAACTGTTTTTT.

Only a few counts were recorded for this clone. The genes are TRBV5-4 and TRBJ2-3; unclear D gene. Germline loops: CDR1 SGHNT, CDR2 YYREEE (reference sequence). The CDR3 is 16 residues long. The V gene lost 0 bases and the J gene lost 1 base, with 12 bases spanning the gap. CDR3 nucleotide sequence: TGTGCCAGCAGCTTGGGGCTAGTAGGAGGCACAGATACGCAGTATTTT. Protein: CASSLGLVGGTDTQYF.

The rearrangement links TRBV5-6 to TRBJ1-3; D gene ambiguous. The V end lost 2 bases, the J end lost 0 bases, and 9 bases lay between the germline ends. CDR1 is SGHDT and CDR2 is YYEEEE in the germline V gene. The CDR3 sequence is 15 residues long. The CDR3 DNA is TGTGCCAGCAGCTTCGTCTTAAACTCTGGAAACACCATATATTTT. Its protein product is CASSFVLNSGNTIYF.

The CDR3 sequence is CASKEGRTDQPQHF. The CDR3 DNA reads as TGTGCCAGCAAAGAGGGGAGGACGGATCAGCCCCAGCATTTT. V usage is TRBV2 and J usage is TRBJ1-5; maybe TRBD1 (5 bases). Trimming removed 7 bases from V and 5 bases from J, with 15 bases in between. The germline gives CDR1 SNHLY, CDR2 FYNNEI. The CDR3 runs 14 residues.

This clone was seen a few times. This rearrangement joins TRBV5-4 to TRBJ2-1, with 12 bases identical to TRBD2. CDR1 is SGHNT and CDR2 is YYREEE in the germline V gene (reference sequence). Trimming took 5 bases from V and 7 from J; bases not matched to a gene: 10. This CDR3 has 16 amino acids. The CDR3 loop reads CASRPNRLAGDNEQFF. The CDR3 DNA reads TGTGCCAGCAGGCCCAACCGACTAGCGGGAGATAATGAGCAGTTCTTC.

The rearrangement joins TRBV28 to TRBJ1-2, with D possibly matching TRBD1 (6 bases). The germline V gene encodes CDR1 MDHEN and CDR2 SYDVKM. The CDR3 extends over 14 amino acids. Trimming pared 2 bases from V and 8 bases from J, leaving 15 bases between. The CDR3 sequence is CASSLGGAYLGYTF. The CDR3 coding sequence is TGTGCCAGCAGTTTAGGGGGGGCGTATCTCGGCTACACCTTC.

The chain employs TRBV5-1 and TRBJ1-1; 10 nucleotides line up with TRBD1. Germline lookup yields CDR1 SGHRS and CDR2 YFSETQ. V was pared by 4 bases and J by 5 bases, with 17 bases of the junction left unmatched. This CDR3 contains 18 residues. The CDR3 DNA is TGCGCCAGCAGCCGCAGTAAAATTCCGGGACAGGGGAATACTGAAGCTTTCTTT. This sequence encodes CASSRSKIPGQGNTEAFF.

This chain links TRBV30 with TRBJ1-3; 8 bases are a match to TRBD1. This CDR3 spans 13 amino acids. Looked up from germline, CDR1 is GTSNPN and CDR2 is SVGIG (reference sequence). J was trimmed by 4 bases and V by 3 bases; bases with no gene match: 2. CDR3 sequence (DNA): TGTGCCTGGAGGACAGGGGTGGGAAACACCATATATTTT. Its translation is CAWRTGVGNTIYF.